This T cell receptor beta chain was captured in a study of metastatic and nonmetastatic thyroid tumors. Study-level information: Repertoire comparison spanned blood and tumor or nodule tissue of malignant and benign thyroid patients.

The table lists this clone with many counts. TCRdb called clones again from the PCR reads with MiXCR. The sample lists about 29,000 clones; about 15% were seen once. All patients were untreated before thyroid surgery. Material: blood. The sequence was obtained from a female donor with papillary thyroid cancer or a benign thyroid nodule (not recorded which). Some clones in this sample may be carry-over from other donors' samples.

This CDR3 reads CASRRTGGYNEQFF. In DNA form, the CDR3 reads TGTGCCAGCCGCAGGACAGGGGGCTACAATGAGCAGTTCTTC. This sequence joins TRBV28 and TRBJ2-1; 10 bases are shared with TRBD1. Trimming at V came to 8 bases and at J to 3 bases, leaving 4 bases not matched to a gene. The germline CDR1 and CDR2 sequences are MDHEN and SYDVKM. The CDR3 contains 14 residues. Combining the CDR3 with reference TRBV28 and TRBJ2-1 gives the whole variable domain DVKVTQSSRYLVKRTGEKVFLECVQDMDHENMFWYRQDPGLGLRLIYFSYDVKMKEKGDIPEGYSVSREKKERFSLILESASTNQTSMYLCASRRTGGYNEQFFGPGTRLTVL.